This paragraph reports one T cell receptor (beta chain). Its antigen remains unidentified. The authors ran a second PCR of roughly 6 to 12 cycles using a sample-barcoded 5' primer and a J-beta primer mix. Through a template-switch adaptor with 12 random nucleotides, each cDNA molecule received a tag. CDR3-containing paired-end reads numbering at least 2.5 million came from each sample. TCRdb reanalysed the 5' RACE reads using MiXCR and keeps one entry per CDR3 protein. The sample consists of roughly 2 million distinct CDR3 sequences, roughly 50% of them appearing once. These data belong to a study of blood T cells in healthy people across ages. The germline V gene has CDR1 MDHEN and CDR2 SYDVKM. V was cut by 4 bases and J by 11 bases, with 11 bases left in between. The CDR3 spans 11 residues. Every sample gave at least 5.5 micrograms of total RNA when it was extracted. General study points: Fewer expanded clones and more diversity marked long-lived versus aged donors.

The sequencing sample was made of blood. The TCR originated in a woman between 40 and 55 years old in good health. The J gene is TRBJ1-1, the V gene TRBV28; D gene unclear. CDR3 loop: CASSSPTPAFF. CDR3 coding DNA: TGTGCCAGCAGTTCGCCCACCCCGGCTTTCTTT.